The clone carrying this T cell receptor beta chain was picked up one time. Germline V gene lookup returns CDR1 MGHRA and CDR2 YSYEKL. The V end was cut by 0 bases, the J end by 3 bases, with 12 bases between. The CDR3 spans 15 residues. Noted treatment: oral pan-JAK inhibitor, 5-10 mg twice daily. From alopecia areata patients, lesional scalp punch biopsies and peripheral blood were collected. The data originate from a study of CD8+ T cells in alopecia areata. Extracted RNA was reverse transcribed, and the resulting cDNA served as sequencing template. Using immunoSEQ multiplex PCR, the repertoire was profiled, and TCRdb retains in-frame clones only, with some absent. The table records about 190,000 clones, under 80% of them present only once.

V gene TRBV4-1 combines with J gene TRBJ2-7; tentative D call: TRBD2 (5 bases). The sequencing here drew on CD4+ T cells sorted from blood, taken around week 50, from a patient treated with tofacitinib. The origin of this receptor is a human donor with alopecia areata. Written as DNA, the CDR3 is TGCGCCAGCAGCCAAGAGTCTAGCTCTGTCTACGAGCAGTACTTC. This gives the protein CASSQESSSVYEQYF.